This TCR beta chain was observed in a study of blood T cell repertoires in COVID-19. Across the study: Spain, Italy and the United States supplied samples that represented acute and convalescent COVID-19. T cells, B-cell-depleted T cells, or PBMCs provided the cDNA or gDNA that served as material.

Patients at the Seattle site were enrolled during active infection and followed longitudinally. The CDR3 sequence is 14 residues long. Germline assignment: CDR1 MNHEY and CDR2 SVGAGI. Unmatched junction bases numbered 6, after V lost 6 bases and J lost 4 bases. Per the original data handling: Amplification of reference gene primers was used by the study to estimate nucleated cell counts. The method was immunoSEQ multiplex PCR; TCRdb's version includes in-frame clones alone and lacks a portion of them. V and J calls and clone size follow that table, whereas D and trimming were derived from the DNA. The sample has roughly 53,000 clones; 87% are singletons.

Sequences were obtained from peripheral blood. The chain has TRBV6-5 and TRBJ1-2; 9 bases are shared with TRBD1. The sequence derives from a woman older than 75 with COVID-19, enrolled during active disease. CDR3 amino acids: CASRNTGGAYGYTF. The CDR3 bases are TGTGCCAGCAGAAATACAGGGGGCGCCTATGGCTACACCTTC.